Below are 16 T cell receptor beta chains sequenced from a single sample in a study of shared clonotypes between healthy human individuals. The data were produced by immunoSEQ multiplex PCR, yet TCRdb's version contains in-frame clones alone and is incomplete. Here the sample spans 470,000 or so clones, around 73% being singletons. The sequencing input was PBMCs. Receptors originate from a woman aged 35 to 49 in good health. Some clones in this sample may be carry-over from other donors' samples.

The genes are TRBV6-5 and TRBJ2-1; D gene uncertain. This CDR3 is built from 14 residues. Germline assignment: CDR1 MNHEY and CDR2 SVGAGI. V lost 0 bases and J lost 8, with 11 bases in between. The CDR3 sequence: CASSYSYNSYEQFF. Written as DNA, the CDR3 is TGTGCCAGCAGTTACTCGTACAATTCCTATGAGCAGTTCTTC.

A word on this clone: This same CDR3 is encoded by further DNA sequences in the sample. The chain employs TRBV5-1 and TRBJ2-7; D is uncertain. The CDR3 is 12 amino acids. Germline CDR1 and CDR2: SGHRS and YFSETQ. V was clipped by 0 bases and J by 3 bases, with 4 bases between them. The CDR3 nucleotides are TGCGCCAGCAGCTTGGTCGGCTACGAGCAGTACTTC. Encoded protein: CASSLVGYEQYF.

The CDR3 DNA reads TGCGCCAGCAGCCAGCCCGCTGCGGAGAGCTCCTACAATGAGCAGTTCTTC. It translates to CASSQPAAESSYNEQFF. The rearrangement uses TRBV4-1 and TRBJ2-1; D ambiguous. The V gene's germline CDR1 is MGHRA and CDR2 YSYEKL. The CDR3 is made up of 17 amino acids. Trimming shortened V by 3 bases and J by 0 bases, and 15 bases separated the two germline ends.

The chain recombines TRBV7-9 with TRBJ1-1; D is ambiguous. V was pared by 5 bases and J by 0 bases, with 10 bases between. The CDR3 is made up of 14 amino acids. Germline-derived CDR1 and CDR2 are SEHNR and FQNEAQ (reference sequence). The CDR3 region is CASSRELMNTEAFF. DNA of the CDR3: TGTGCCAGCAGCAGAGAATTGATGAACACTGAAGCTTTCTTT.

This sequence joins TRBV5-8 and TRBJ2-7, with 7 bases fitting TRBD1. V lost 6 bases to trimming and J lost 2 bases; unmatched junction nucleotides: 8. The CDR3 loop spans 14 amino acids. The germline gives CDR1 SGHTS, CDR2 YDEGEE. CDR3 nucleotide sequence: TGTGCCAGCACACGGGGACAGTGGGCCTACGAGCAGTACTTC. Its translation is CASTRGQWAYEQYF.

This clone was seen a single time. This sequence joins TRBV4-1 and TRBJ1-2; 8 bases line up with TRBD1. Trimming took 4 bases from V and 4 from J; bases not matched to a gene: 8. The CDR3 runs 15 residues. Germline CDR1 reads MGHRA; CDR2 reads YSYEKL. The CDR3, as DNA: TGCGCCAGCAGCCCGCGGACAGGGACTACCTATGGCTACACCTTC. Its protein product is CASSPRTGTTYGYTF.

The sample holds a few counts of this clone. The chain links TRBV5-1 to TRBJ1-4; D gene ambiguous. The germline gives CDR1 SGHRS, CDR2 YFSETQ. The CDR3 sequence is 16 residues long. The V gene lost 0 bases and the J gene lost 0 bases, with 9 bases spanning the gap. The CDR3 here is CASSLVSGATNEKLFF. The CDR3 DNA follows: TGCGCCAGCAGCTTGGTATCCGGTGCAACTAATGAAAAACTGTTTTTT.

The CDR3 region has the DNA TGTGCCAGCAGCTGGTGGGGACGAGGCCAAGAGACCCAGTACTTC. Translated: CASSWWGRGQETQYF. The V and J genes are TRBV7-2 and TRBJ2-5; D may match TRBD1 or TRBD2 (5 bases each). V lost 4 bases and J lost 1, with 13 bases in between. Germline V gene data show CDR1 as SGHTA and CDR2 as FQGNSA. CDR3 size: 15 residues. The full variable domain, completed using reference TRBV7-2 and TRBJ2-5, is GAGVSQSPSNKVTEKGKDVELRCDPISGHTALYWYRQSLGQGLEFLIYFQGNSAPDKSGLPSDRFSAERTGGSVSTLTIQRTQQEDSAVYLCASSWWGRGQETQYFGPGTRLLVL.

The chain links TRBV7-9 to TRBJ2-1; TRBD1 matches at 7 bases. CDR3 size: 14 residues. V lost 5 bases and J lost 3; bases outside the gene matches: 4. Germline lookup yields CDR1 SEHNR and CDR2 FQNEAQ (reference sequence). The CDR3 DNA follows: TGTGCCAGCAGCACAGGGGTTAGCTACAATGAGCAGTTCTTC. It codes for CASSTGVSYNEQFF.

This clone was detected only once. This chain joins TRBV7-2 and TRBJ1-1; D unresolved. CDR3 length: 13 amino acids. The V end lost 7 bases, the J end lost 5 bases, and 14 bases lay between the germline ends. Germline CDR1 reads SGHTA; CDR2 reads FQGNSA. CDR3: CASIAGVGTEAFF. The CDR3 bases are TGTGCCAGCATCGCCGGAGTGGGGACTGAAGCTTTCTTT.

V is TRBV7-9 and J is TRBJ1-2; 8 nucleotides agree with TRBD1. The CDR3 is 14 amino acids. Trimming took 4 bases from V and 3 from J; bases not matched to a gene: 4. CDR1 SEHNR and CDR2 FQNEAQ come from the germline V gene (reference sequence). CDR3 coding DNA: TGTGCCAGCAGCTCCGGACAGGGCCACTATGGCTACACCTTC. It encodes CASSSGQGHYGYTF.

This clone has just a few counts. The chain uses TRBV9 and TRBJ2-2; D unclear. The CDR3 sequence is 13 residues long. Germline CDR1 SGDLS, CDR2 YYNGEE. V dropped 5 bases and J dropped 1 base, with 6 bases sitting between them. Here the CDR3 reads CASRKMNTGELFF. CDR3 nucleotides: TGTGCCAGCAGAAAGATGAACACCGGGGAGCTGTTTTTT.

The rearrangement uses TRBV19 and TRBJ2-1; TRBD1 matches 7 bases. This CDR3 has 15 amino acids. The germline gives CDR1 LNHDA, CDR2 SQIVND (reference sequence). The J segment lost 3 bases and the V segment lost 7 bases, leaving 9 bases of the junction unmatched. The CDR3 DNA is TGTGCCAGTAATAGAGGGGCAGGGGGCTACAATGAGCAGTTCTTC. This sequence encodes CASNRGAGGYNEQFF.

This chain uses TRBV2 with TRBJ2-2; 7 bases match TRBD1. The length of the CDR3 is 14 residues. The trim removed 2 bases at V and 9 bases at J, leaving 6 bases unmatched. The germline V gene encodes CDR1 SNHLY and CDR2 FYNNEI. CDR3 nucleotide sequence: TGTGCCAGCAGTGAAAGGCGACAGGGCCGGGAGCTGTTTTTT. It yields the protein CASSERRQGRELFF.

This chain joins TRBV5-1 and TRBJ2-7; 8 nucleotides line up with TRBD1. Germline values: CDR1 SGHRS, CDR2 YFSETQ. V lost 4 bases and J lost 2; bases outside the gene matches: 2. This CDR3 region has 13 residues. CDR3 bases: TGCGCCAGCAGCCGACAGGGGACCTACGAGCAGTACTTC. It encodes CASSRQGTYEQYF. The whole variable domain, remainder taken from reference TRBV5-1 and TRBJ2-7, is KAGVTQTPRYLIKTRGQQVTLSCSPISGHRSVSWYQQTPGQGLQFLFEYFSETQRNKGNFPGRFSGRQFSNSRSEMNVSTLELGDSALYLCASSRQGTYEQYFGPGTRLTVT.

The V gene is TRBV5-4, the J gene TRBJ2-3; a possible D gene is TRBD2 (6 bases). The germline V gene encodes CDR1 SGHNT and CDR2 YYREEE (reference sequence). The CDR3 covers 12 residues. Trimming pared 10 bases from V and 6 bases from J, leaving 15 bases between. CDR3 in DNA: TGTGCCGGAGGGGATCCCATGGATACGCAGTATTTT. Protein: CAGGDPMDTQYF.